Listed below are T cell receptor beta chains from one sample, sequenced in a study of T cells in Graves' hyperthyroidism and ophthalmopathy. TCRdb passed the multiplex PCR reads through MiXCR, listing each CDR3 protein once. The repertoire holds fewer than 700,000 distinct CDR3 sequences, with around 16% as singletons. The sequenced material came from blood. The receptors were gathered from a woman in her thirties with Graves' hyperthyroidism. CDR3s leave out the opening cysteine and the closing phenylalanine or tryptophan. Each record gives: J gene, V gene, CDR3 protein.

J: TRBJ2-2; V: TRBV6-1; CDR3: ASSPLAGANTGELF
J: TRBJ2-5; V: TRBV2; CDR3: ASEEEPLYQETQY
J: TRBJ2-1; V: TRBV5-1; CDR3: ASSGETSGRSYNEQF
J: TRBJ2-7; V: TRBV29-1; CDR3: SVGDRGYEQY
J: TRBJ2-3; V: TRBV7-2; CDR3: ASSMTSTDTQY
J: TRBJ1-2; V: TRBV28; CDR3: ASSLRFAGFYGYT
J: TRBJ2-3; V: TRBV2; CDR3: ASRGLAGVPDTQY
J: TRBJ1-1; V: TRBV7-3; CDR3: ASSLSGQGAAF
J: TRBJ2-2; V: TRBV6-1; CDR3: ASSYPGTANTGELF
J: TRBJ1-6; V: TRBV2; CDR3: ASSEVWGSYNSPLH
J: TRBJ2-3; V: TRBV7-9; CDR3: ASSLARTDTQY
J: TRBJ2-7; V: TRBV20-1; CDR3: SASPASGSNEQY
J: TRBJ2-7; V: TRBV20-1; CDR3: SAASGLVYEQY
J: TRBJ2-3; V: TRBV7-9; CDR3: ASSSGLAAFTDTQY
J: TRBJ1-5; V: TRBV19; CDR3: ATSGTGNQPQH